One sample yielded the 29 T cell receptor beta chains listed below, sequenced in a study of blood T cell repertoires in COVID-19. Libraries were prepared by immunoSEQ multiplex PCR; TCRdb keeps only in-frame clonotypes and omits some of them. This sample has 190,000 or so clones, with roughly 82% found just once. The sample consisted of PBMCs or T cells enriched from blood (not recorded which). The receptor set was obtained from a man aged 40-50 years who had recovered from COVID-19.

The chain's CDR3 is CASSLIVVNTEAFF. Here the CDR3 DNA reads TGTGCCAGCAGCTTAATAGTGGTGAACACTGAAGCTTTCTTT. The gene calls are TRBV7-3 and TRBJ1-1, with no clear D. Germline assignment: CDR1 SGHTA and CDR2 FQGTGA. The CDR3 loop spans 14 amino acids. With 1 base removed from V and 0 bases from J, the gap between germline ends came to 6 bases.

The chain has TRBV5-1 and TRBJ1-6; D uncertain. The CDR3 is made up of 15 amino acids. Deletions cut 0 bases from V and 7 bases from J, with 11 bases between. Germline values: CDR1 SGHRS, CDR2 YFSETQ. CDR3 amino acids: CASSLALGENSPLHF. The CDR3 region has the DNA TGCGCCAGCAGCTTGGCTTTGGGAGAAAATTCACCCCTCCACTTT.

This clone showed up just a few times. Written as DNA, the CDR3 is TGTGCCAGCAGGCGGACTAGCGGTATCTACGAGCAGTACTTC. Translating gives CASRRTSGIYEQYF. The chain recombines TRBV28 with TRBJ2-7, with 10 positions matching TRBD2. CDR1 and CDR2 from the germline V gene are MDHEN and SYDVKM. This CDR3 region has 14 residues. The ends lost 6 bases at V and 3 bases at J; junction bases unmatched: 5.

The V call is TRBV15, the J call TRBJ2-7, with 9 positions matching TRBD2. The V and J ends lost 1 base and 5 bases, in that order; junction bases with no gene match: 6. The CDR3 runs 15 residues. Germline V gene lookup returns CDR1 LNHNV and CDR2 YYDKDF (reference sequence). CDR3 sequence: CATSRAVGLADEQYF. The CDR3 DNA reads as TGTGCCACCAGCAGAGCGGTGGGACTAGCAGACGAGCAGTACTTC. Complete variable domain (other parts from reference TRBV15 and TRBJ2-7): DAMVIQNPRYQVTQFGKPVTLSCSQTLNHNVMYWYQQKSSQAPKLLFHYYDKDFNNEADTPDNFQSRRPNTSFCFLDIRSPGLGDTAMYLCATSRAVGLADEQYFGPGTRLTVT.

This clone appeared a few times. This rearrangement joins TRBV28 to TRBJ1-2, with 8 bases fitting TRBD1. V was clipped by 6 bases and J by 4 bases; unmatched bases: 10. This CDR3 region has 15 residues. Germline V lookup: CDR1 MDHEN, CDR2 SYDVKM. The CDR3 nucleotides are TGTGCCAGCAGCCTAGGTGGGACAGGAGCCTATGGCTACACCTTC. Its protein is CASSLGGTGAYGYTF.

This clone was observed a few times. CDR3 sequence: CASSLEFRTGGGGELFF. Here the CDR3 DNA reads TGTGCCAGCAGCTTAGAGTTTCGGACAGGGGGCGGCGGGGAGCTGTTTTTT. This chain joins TRBV7-6 and TRBJ2-2, with 11 positions matching TRBD1. Germline V gives CDR1 SGHVS, CDR2 FNYEAQ. The CDR3 spans 17 residues. V shed 1 base, J shed 7 bases, and the junction held 8 bases outside the gene matches.

The rearrangement uses TRBV28 and TRBJ2-1; 8 bases match TRBD2. The trim removed 5 bases at V and 4 bases at J, leaving 7 bases unmatched. CDR3 length: 15 amino acids. Per germline, CDR1 MDHEN and CDR2 SYDVKM. CDR3 amino acids: CASSPRLASYNEQFF. In nucleotides, the CDR3 is TGTGCCAGCAGTCCCCGACTAGCGTCATACAATGAGCAGTTCTTC. Full variable domain (outside the CDR3, taken from reference TRBV28 and TRBJ2-1): DVKVTQSSRYLVKRTGEKVFLECVQDMDHENMFWYRQDPGLGLRLIYFSYDVKMKEKGDIPEGYSVSREKKERFSLILESASTNQTSMYLCASSPRLASYNEQFFGPGTRLTVL.

The genes are TRBV5-6 and TRBJ2-3; D is possibly TRBD1 (6 bases). The CDR3 has 11 amino acids. With 9 bases removed from V and 4 bases from J, the gap between germline ends came to 9 bases. Germline lookup yields CDR1 SGHDT and CDR2 YYEEEE. The CDR3, as DNA: TGTGCCACCAGGGGAGCAGATACGCAGTATTTT. Translating gives CATRGADTQYF.

The chain recombines TRBV7-9 with TRBJ2-2; tentatively, D is TRBD1 (6 bases). CDR1 is SEHNR and CDR2 is FQNEAQ in the germline V gene (reference sequence). This CDR3 contains 16 residues. The V and J ends lost 5 bases and 3 bases respectively, with 16 bases between them. The CDR3 nucleotides read TGTGCCAGCAGCCCTAGAGGGGGTCGAGACACCGGGGAGCTGTTTTTT. Translation: CASSPRGGRDTGELFF.

This clone was found once. V usage is TRBV7-2 and J usage is TRBJ2-3; 9 positions agree with TRBD2. The CDR3 is made up of 14 amino acids. V lost 6 bases, J lost 4 bases, and 5 bases stayed unmatched. From germline, CDR1 is SGHTA and CDR2 FQGNSA. The CDR3, as DNA: TGTGCCAGCAGTTACCGCGGGAGGGCAGATACGCAGTATTTT. This encodes CASSYRGRADTQYF.

J is TRBJ2-3 and V is TRBV7-2; TRBD2 is a possible D gene (5 bases). V was trimmed by 5 bases and J by 5 bases, leaving 20 bases between them. The CDR3 runs 16 residues. In germline, CDR1 is SGHTA, CDR2 FQGNSA. DNA of the CDR3: TGTGCCAGCAGCCTAAACCCATACAGAGGGCTAGATACGCAGTATTTT. Its protein is CASSLNPYRGLDTQYF.

The rearrangement joins TRBV7-8 to TRBJ2-7; TRBD2 matches at 13 bases. The junction had 4 bases not matched to a gene; V was cut back by 5 bases and J by 3 bases. The germline gives CDR1 SGHVS, CDR2 FQNEAQ. This CDR3 region has 15 residues. The CDR3: CASSHGLAGVYEQYF. Here the CDR3 DNA reads TGTGCCAGCAGCCATGGACTAGCGGGAGTCTACGAGCAGTACTTC. The whole variable domain, remainder taken from reference TRBV7-8 and TRBJ2-7, is GAGVSQSPRYKVAKRGQDVALRCDPISGHVSLFWYQQALGQGPEFLTYFQNEAQLDKSGLPSDRFFAERPEGSVSTLKIQRTQQEDSAVYLCASSHGLAGVYEQYFGPGTRLTVT.

This sequence joins TRBV4-3 and TRBJ1-1; TRBD1 might be the D (6 bases). Per the germline V gene, CDR1 is LGHNA and CDR2 is YSLEER. The V and J ends lost 6 bases and 0 bases respectively, with 11 bases between them. The CDR3 extends over 14 amino acids. CDR3 bases: TGCGCCAGCAGGCGGACAGCGATGAACACTGAAGCTTTCTTT. Encoded protein: CASRRTAMNTEAFF.

The rearrangement links TRBV12-5 to TRBJ2-3, with D possibly TRBD2 on 5 matching bases. CDR1 and CDR2 from the germline V gene are LGHNT and FRNRAP. Trimming pared 7 bases from V and 0 bases from J, leaving 14 bases between. This CDR3 has 15 residues. CDR3: CASALATGSTDTQYF. For the CDR3, the DNA is TGTGCTAGTGCCCTGGCCACGGGAAGCACAGATACGCAGTATTTT.

The rearrangement links TRBV6-5 to TRBJ1-4, with 7 bases fitting TRBD1. The CDR3 consists of 14 residues. J was trimmed by 10 bases and V by 6 bases; bases with no gene match: 11. CDR1 is MNHEY and CDR2 is SVGAGI in the germline V gene. This CDR3 reads CASRSRGTVGKLFF. The CDR3 DNA sequence: TGTGCCAGCAGGTCGAGGGGGACAGTAGGAAAACTGTTTTTT.

The chain is built from TRBV28 and TRBJ1-5, with D perhaps TRBD1 (5 bases). CDR1 MDHEN and CDR2 SYDVKM come from the germline V gene. This CDR3 contains 12 residues. V was trimmed by 3 bases and J by 9 bases, leaving 9 bases between them. The CDR3 nucleotides are TGTGCCAGCAGTTTGGAGGGGCTGCCCCAGCATTTT. Translated: CASSLEGLPQHF.

This clone occurred once. This chain joins TRBV7-2 and TRBJ1-1; D remains ambiguous. Germline assignment: CDR1 SGHTA and CDR2 FQGNSA. Trimming removed 0 bases at V and 9 bases at J, with 11 bases between. This CDR3 region has 13 residues. The chain's CDR3 is CASSLARLSQAFF. CDR3 sequence (DNA): TGTGCCAGCAGCTTAGCTCGACTGTCCCAAGCTTTCTTT.

This chain uses TRBV19 with TRBJ2-1, with 11 bases that match TRBD2. Looked up from germline, CDR1 is LNHDA and CDR2 is SQIVND (reference sequence). The CDR3 is 18 residues long. Trimming cost V 4 bases and J 5 bases; bases outside gene matches: 13. The CDR3 DNA reads as TGTGCCAGTAGTAAAACGCGGACTAGCGGGCGAACCAACAATGAGCAGTTCTTC. Its translation is CASSKTRTSGRTNNEQFF.

This clone was observed a single time. The chain uses TRBV29-1 and TRBJ1-2, with TRBD1 matching 9 bases. After removal of 5 bases from V and 7 bases from J, the junction contained 8 bases not matched to a gene. This CDR3 is 13 amino acids long. Germline V lookup: CDR1 SQVTM, CDR2 ANQGSEA. The CDR3 DNA is TGCAGCGTTACACCCGGGACAGGGATTGGCTACACCTTC. Translating it yields CSVTPGTGIGYTF.

The chain is built from TRBV7-2 and TRBJ2-6, with TRBD2 identical over 14 bases. V was clipped by 5 bases and J by 4 bases; unmatched bases: 10. The length of the CDR3 is 19 residues. Germline lookup yields CDR1 SGHTA and CDR2 FQGNSA. The CDR3 spells CASSLLTSGRAAGANVLTF. As DNA, the CDR3 is TGTGCCAGCAGCCTCCTGACTAGCGGGAGGGCCGCGGGGGCCAACGTCCTGACTTTC.

This chain uses TRBV19 with TRBJ2-3; TRBD2 agrees at 7 bases. The CDR3 has 15 residues. V lost 3 bases, J lost 1 base, and 4 bases stayed unmatched. The V gene's germline CDR1 is LNHDA and CDR2 SQIVND (reference sequence). The CDR3 nucleotides read TGTGCCAGTAGTATGGGAGGGGTCGGCACAGATACGCAGTATTTT. Amino acid sequence: CASSMGGVGTDTQYF.

The CDR3 here is CASSPGDTQYF. The CDR3 region has the DNA TGTGCCAGCAGTCCAGGAGATACGCAGTATTTT. The chain uses TRBV27 and TRBJ2-3, with D uncertain. The CDR3 is made up of 11 amino acids. Trimming cost V 5 bases and J 5 bases, with 5 bases left between them. Germline V gene data show CDR1 as MNHEY and CDR2 as SMNVEV (reference sequence).

In this sample, this clone turned up once. The J gene is TRBJ2-5, the V gene TRBV5-1, with 7 bases that match TRBD1. The germline V gene encodes CDR1 SGHRS and CDR2 YFSETQ. Trimming removed 2 bases from V and 3 bases from J; junction bases left unmatched: 4. This CDR3 contains 14 residues. The CDR3 loop reads CASSFAGTEETQYF. The DNA of the CDR3 is TGCGCCAGCAGCTTTGCCGGGACAGAAGAGACCCAGTACTTC. Together with reference TRBV5-1 and TRBJ2-5, the CDR3 gives the full variable domain: KAGVTQTPRYLIKTRGQQVTLSCSPISGHRSVSWYQQTPGQGLQFLFEYFSETQRNKGNFPGRFSGRQFSNSRSEMNVSTLELGDSALYLCASSFAGTEETQYFGPGTRLLVL.

V is TRBV7-2 and J is TRBJ1-4; the match to TRBD1 covers 9 bases. V lost 5 bases and J lost 8; bases outside the gene matches: 3. The CDR3 has 13 amino acids. From germline, CDR1 is SGHTA and CDR2 FQGNSA. CDR3 region: CASSPTGGEKLFF. The CDR3 DNA reads TGTGCCAGCAGCCCCACAGGGGGCGAAAAACTGTTTTTT.

V and J are TRBV2 and TRBJ1-1, with 9 positions matching TRBD1. Trimming at V came to 7 bases and at J to 3 bases, leaving 6 bases not matched to a gene. The germline CDR1 and CDR2 sequences are SNHLY and FYNNEI. The CDR3 is 14 amino acids. The CDR3 DNA follows: TGTGCCAGCAATGGGGACAGGGAGGACACTGAAGCTTTCTTT. Encoded protein: CASNGDREDTEAFF.

The CDR3 reads CASSLVGLRENSPLHF. Written as DNA, the CDR3 is TGCGCCAGCAGCTTGGTAGGGCTGAGGGAGAATTCACCCCTCCACTTT. The chain uses TRBV5-1 and TRBJ1-6; D remains unclear. Germline CDR1 SGHRS, CDR2 YFSETQ. Trimming shortened V by 0 bases and J by 7 bases, and 14 bases separated the two germline ends. CDR3 size: 16 residues.

Only one count was recorded for this clone. J is TRBJ2-2 and V is TRBV5-1, with 9 positions matching TRBD1. This CDR3 region has 14 residues. The germline gives CDR1 SGHRS, CDR2 YFSETQ. V gave up 7 bases and J gave up 7 bases; unmatched junction bases: 8. DNA of the CDR3: TGCGCCAGCTACCCACAGGGGGCTGGCGGGGAGCTGTTTTTT. Protein sequence: CASYPQGAGGELFF.

V is TRBV19 and J is TRBJ2-7; TRBD1 aligns across 11 bases. The CDR3 covers 15 residues. The germline V gene encodes CDR1 LNHDA and CDR2 SQIVND (reference sequence). Trimming at V came to 4 bases and at J to 2 bases, leaving 4 bases not matched to a gene. CDR3 DNA sequence: TGTGCCAGTAGTACCGGGACAGGGGGGACCTACGAGCAGTACTTC. Translated: CASSTGTGGTYEQYF.

The CDR3 here is CASSPGSNQPQHF. DNA of the CDR3: TGTGCCAGCTCACCGGGCAGCAATCAGCCCCAGCATTTT. The chain is built from TRBV18 and TRBJ1-5; D gene ambiguous. CDR1 is KGHSH and CDR2 is LQKENI in the germline V gene. CDR3 length equals 13 residues. V was shortened by 3 bases and J by 1 base, with 4 bases between the two germline ends. Full variable domain (missing parts from reference TRBV18 and TRBJ1-5): NAGVMQNPRHLVRRRGQEARLRCSPMKGHSHVYWYRQLPEEGLKFMVYLQKENIIDESGMPKERFSAEFPKEGPSILRIQQVVRGDSAAYFCASSPGSNQPQHFGDGTRLSIL.